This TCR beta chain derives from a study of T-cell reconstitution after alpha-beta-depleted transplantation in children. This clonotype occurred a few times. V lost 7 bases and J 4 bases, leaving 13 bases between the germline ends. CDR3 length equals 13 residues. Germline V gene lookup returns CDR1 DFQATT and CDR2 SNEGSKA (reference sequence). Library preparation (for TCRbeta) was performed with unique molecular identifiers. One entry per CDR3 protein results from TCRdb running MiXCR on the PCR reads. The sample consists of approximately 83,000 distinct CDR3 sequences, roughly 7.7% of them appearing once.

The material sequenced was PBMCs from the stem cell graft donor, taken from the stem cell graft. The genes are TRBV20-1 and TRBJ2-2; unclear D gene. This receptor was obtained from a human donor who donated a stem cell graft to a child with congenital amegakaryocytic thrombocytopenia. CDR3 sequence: CSVREVVTGELFF. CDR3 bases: TGCAGTGTTAGGGAAGTTGTCACCGGGGAGCTGTTTTTT.